These T cell receptor beta chains were read from a single sample in a study of T cell responses to AZD1222 COVID-19 vaccine. TCRdb's table, derived via immunoSEQ multiplex PCR, lists solely in-frame clones and lacks some. The sample has 95,000 to 150,000 clones; 92% are singletons. Sequences were derived from peripheral blood, sampled 28 days after the second AZD1222 dose. The receptors shown here come from an adult who received the AZD1222 COVID-19 vaccine. Each CDR3 is given with its conserved first and last residue. A D gene is named only where the DNA matches it firmly. Expanded clones are given a class, and other clones once, few, many or no size at all.

v_call	clone_size	j_call	d_call	cdr3_length	cdr3_aa	cdr3_nt
TRBV5-6	NA	TRBJ2-7	NA	14	CASSTDSAAYEQYF	TGTGCCAGCAGCACGGACTCGGCAGCCTACGAGCAGTACTTC
TRBV18	NA	TRBJ2-7	NA	12	CASSLSSYEQYF	TGTGCCAGCTCGCTTAGCTCCTACGAGCAGTACTTC
TRBV5-1	NA	TRBJ2-1	NA	14	CASSSLTEYNEQFF	TGCGCCAGCAGCTCCCTGACAGAGTACAATGAGCAGTTCTTC
TRBV27	NA	TRBJ2-2	TRBD1	18	CASSYLIPRQGADGELFF	TGTGCCAGCAGTTACCTCATCCCTAGACAGGGGGCGGACGGGGAGCTGTTTTTT
TRBV2	NA	TRBJ1-2	TRBD1	15	CASKPGTGGGYGYTF	TGTGCCAGCAAACCCGGGACAGGGGGCGGCTATGGCTACACCTTC
TRBV5-1	NA	TRBJ1-6	NA	16	CASPPGGTGLDSPLHF	TGCGCCAGTCCCCCGGGTGGAACAGGGCTGGATTCACCCCTCCACTTT
TRBV6-5	NA	TRBJ1-5	NA	10	CASGVQPQHF	TGTGCCAGCGGAGTTCAGCCCCAGCATTTT
TRBV28	few	TRBJ1-2	NA	15	CASSFWGASNYGYTF	TGTGCCAGCAGTTTTTGGGGGGCCTCGAACTATGGCTACACCTTC
TRBV11-2	NA	TRBJ1-5	NA	15	CASSIAGTTNQPQHF	TGTGCCAGCAGCATCGCCGGGACAACTAATCAGCCCCAGCATTTT
TRBV3-1/TRBV3-2	NA	TRBJ2-1	TRBD1	16	CASSPQWDSQYNEQLF	TGTGCCAGCAGCCCTCAATGGGACAGCCAGTACAATGAGCAGCTCTTC
TRBV28	NA	TRBJ2-7	TRBD1	17	CASSPPDPGQLPNEQYF	TGTGCCAGCAGTCCCCCTGATCCGGGACAGCTACCTAACGAGCAGTACTTC
TRBV6-5	NA	TRBJ2-1	NA	14	CASREGSRVNEQFF	TGTGCCAGCAGGGAGGGATCCAGGGTAAATGAGCAGTTCTTC
TRBV7-9	NA	TRBJ2-7	NA	13	CASSQDQGYEQYF	TGTGCCAGCAGCCAAGACCAGGGCTACGAGCAGTACTTC
TRBV29-1	NA	TRBJ1-1	NA	14	CSVGPTTHGTEAFF	TGCAGCGTTGGCCCAACGACGCACGGCACTGAAGCTTTCTTT
TRBV6-5	NA	TRBJ1-1	NA	13	CASRRQVNTEAFF	TGTGCCAGCAGAAGACAGGTTAACACTGAAGCTTTCTTT
TRBV18	NA	TRBJ2-1	TRBD2	14	CASSGLAGVHEQFF	TGTGCCAGCTCCGGACTAGCGGGAGTTCATGAGCAGTTCTTC
TRBV7-9	NA	TRBJ1-2	NA	11	CASSSTNGYTF	TGTGCCAGCTCAAGTACTAATGGCTACACCTTC
TRBV7-8	once	TRBJ2-1	TRBD2	14	CASSQTSGRIEQFF	TGTGCCAGCAGCCAGACTAGCGGGAGAATTGAGCAGTTCTTC
TRBV5-5	NA	TRBJ1-6	NA	14	CASSQFTGNSPLHF	TGTGCCAGCAGCCAATTCACAGGGAATTCACCCCTCCACTTT
TRBV19	NA	TRBJ1-2	NA	14	CASSPPGGRGGYTF	TGTGCCAGTAGTCCCCCCGGGGGACGGGGGGGCTACACCTTC
TRBV4-1	NA	TRBJ1-1	NA	16	CASSQDVPSLGTEAFF	TGCGCCAGCAGCCAAGATGTGCCCAGCCTTGGCACTGAAGCTTTCTTT
TRBV10-2	NA	TRBJ2-7	TRBD2	15	CASRALAGGPGEQYF	TGCGCCAGCAGAGCTCTAGCGGGGGGGCCCGGCGAGCAGTACTTC
TRBV24-1	NA	TRBJ2-2	NA	15	CATSLAGVDTGELFF	TGTGCCACCAGCCTAGCAGGGGTGGACACCGGGGAGCTGTTTTTT
TRBV6-6	NA	TRBJ2-7	NA	15	CASSYPQGLTYEQYF	TGTGCCAGCAGTTACCCTCAGGGACTTACCTACGAGCAGTACTTC
TRBV27	NA	TRBJ2-1	TRBD1	15	CASSTTGDPYNEQFF	TGTGCCAGCAGCACAACAGGGGATCCCTACAATGAGCAGTTCTTC
TRBV27	NA	TRBJ2-1	NA	16	CASSLQLPGRHNEQFF	TGTGCCAGCAGTTTACAGCTGCCAGGCCGTCACAATGAGCAGTTCTTC
TRBV2	NA	TRBJ1-5	NA	15	CASSPGRGDNQPQHF	TGTGCCAGCAGTCCCGGGAGGGGCGACAATCAGCCCCAGCATTTT
TRBV7-9	NA	TRBJ2-5	TRBD2	18	CASSLLAGGRLGEETQYF	TGTGCCAGCAGCTTACTAGCGGGGGGTCGCTTGGGAGAAGAGACCCAGTACTTC
TRBV12-3/TRBV12-4	NA	TRBJ2-3	NA	10	CATLADTQYF	TGTGCAACGTTGGCAGATACGCAGTATTTT
TRBV28	NA	TRBJ1-2	NA	14	CASSFVATNYGYTF	TGTGCCAGCAGTTTTGTTGCAACTAACTATGGCTACACCTTC
TRBV2	NA	TRBJ1-6	NA	15	CASRERQVNNSPLHF	TGTGCCAGCAGAGAAAGACAGGTTAATAATTCACCCCTCCACTTT
TRBV7-2	once	TRBJ1-1	TRBD1	13	CASSLMGTDEAFF	TGTGCCAGCAGCTTAATGGGGACAGATGAAGCTTTCTTT
TRBV11-2	many	TRBJ1-4	TRBD1	16	CASSPPMGQLNEKLFF	TGTGCCAGCAGCCCGCCCATGGGACAGCTTAATGAAAAACTGTTTTTT
TRBV6-5	NA	TRBJ2-7	TRBD2	12	CASRTGGNEQYF	TGTGCCAGCAGAACGGGGGGGAACGAGCAGTACTTC
TRBV27	NA	TRBJ2-4	NA	13	CASSWAAKNIQYF	TGTGCCAGCAGTTGGGCAGCTAAAAACATTCAGTACTTC